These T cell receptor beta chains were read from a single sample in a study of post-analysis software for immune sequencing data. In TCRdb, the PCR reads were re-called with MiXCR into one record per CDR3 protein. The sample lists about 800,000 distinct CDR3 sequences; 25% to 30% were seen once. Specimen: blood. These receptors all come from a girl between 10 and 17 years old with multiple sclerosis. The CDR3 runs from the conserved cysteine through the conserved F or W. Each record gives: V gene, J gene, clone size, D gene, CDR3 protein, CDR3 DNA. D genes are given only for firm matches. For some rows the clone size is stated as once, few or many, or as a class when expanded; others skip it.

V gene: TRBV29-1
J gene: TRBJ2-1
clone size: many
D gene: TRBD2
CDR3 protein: CSVDAPTSGSLVAYNEQFF
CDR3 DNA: TGCAGCGTTGATGCCCCGACTAGCGGGAGTCTGGTCGCCTACAATGAGCAGTTCTTC

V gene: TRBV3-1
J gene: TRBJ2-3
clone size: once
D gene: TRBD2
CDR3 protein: CASSQTLGSGRTTDTQYF
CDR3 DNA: TGTGCCAGCAGCCAGACCCTGGGAAGCGGGAGAACTACAGATACGCAGTATTTT

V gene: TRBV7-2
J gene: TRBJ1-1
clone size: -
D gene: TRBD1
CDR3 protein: CASSARDRRAEAFF
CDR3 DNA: TGTGCCAGCAGCGCGAGGGACAGGCGGGCTGAAGCTTTCTTT

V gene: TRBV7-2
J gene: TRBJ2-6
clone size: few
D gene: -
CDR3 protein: CASSLGGQGANVLTF
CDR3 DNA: TGTGCCAGCAGCTTAGGGGGTCAGGGGGCCAACGTCCTGACTTTC

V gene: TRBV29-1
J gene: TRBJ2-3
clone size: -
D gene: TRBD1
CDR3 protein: CSVETTGTGGLGDTQYF
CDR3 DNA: TGCAGCGTTGAGACTACCGGGACAGGGGGTCTCGGAGATACGCAGTATTTT

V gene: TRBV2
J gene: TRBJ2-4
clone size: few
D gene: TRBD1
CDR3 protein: CASSAAGGGLGKNIQYF
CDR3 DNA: TGTGCCAGCAGTGCGGCAGGGGGCGGATTGGGCAAAAACATTCAGTACTTC

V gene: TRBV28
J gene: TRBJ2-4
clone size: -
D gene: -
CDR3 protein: CAGSLLGGNIQYF
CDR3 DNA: TGTGCCGGCAGTTTACTAGGAGGCAACATTCAGTACTTC

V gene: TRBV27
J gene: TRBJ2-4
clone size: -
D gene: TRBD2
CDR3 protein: CASSLKRGVPWEQYF
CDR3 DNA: TGTGCCAGCAGTTTAAAGCGGGGGGTGCCTTGGGAGCAGTACTTC

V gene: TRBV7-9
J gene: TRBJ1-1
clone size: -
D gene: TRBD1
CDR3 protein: CASSVQKTGVLNTEAFF
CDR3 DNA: TGTGCCAGCAGCGTTCAAAAAACAGGGGTCCTTAACACTGAAGCTTTCTTT

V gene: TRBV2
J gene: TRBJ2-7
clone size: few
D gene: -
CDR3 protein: CASRRGENYEQYF
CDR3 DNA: TGTGCCAGCCGGCGCGGGGAGAACTACGAGCAGTACTTC

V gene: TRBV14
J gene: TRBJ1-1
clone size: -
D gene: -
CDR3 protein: CASSLLSLNTEAFF
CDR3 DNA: TGTGCCAGCAGCCTTTTGAGTTTGAACACTGAAGCTTTCTTT

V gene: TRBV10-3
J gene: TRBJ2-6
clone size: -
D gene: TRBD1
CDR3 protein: CATTGLSGANVLTF
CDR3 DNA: TGTGCCACGACAGGGCTTTCTGGGGCCAACGTCCTGACTTTC

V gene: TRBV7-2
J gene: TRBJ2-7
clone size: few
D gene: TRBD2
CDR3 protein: CASSLGPGGDSYEQYF
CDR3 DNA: TGTGCCAGCAGCTTAGGCCCGGGGGGGGATTCCTACGAGCAGTACTTC

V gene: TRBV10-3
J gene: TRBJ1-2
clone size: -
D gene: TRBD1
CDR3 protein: CAIRGTGHGYTF
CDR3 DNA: TGTGCCATCAGGGGGACAGGGCATGGCTACACCTTC

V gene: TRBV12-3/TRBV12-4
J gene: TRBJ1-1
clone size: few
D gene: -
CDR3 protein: CASTRGGAEAFF
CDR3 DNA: TGTGCCAGCACCCGGGGGGGAGCTGAAGCTTTCTTT

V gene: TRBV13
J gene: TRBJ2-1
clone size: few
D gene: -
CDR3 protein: CASSLFGDNEQFF
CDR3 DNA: TGTGCCAGCAGCTTATTCGGGGACAATGAGCAGTTCTTC

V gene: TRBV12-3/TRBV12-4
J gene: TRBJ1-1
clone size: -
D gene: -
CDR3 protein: CASSWAGATEAFF
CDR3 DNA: TGTGCCAGCAGTTGGGCGGGGGCCACTGAAGCTTTCTTT

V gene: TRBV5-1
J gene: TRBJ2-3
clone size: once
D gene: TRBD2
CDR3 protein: CASSRSGGGTDTQYF
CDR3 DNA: TGCGCCAGCAGCCGTAGCGGGGGAGGCACAGATACGCAGTATTTT

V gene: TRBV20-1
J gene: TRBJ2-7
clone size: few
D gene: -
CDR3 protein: CSAISDTYEQYF
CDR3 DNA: TGCAGTGCTATCTCAGACACCTACGAGCAGTACTTC

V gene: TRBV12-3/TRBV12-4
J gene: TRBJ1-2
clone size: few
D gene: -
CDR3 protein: CASSFTDARSNGYTF
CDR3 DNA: TGTGCCAGCAGTTTCACCGACGCGAGATCCAATGGCTACACCTTC

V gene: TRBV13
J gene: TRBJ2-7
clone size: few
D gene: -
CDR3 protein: CASIRAGTYEQYF
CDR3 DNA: TGTGCCAGCATAAGAGCGGGCACATACGAGCAGTACTTC

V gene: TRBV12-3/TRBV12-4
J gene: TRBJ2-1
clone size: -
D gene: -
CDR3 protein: CASTLALGGTLYNEPFF
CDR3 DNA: TGTGCCAGCACCCTTGCCCTTGGCGGGACCTTGTACAATGAGCCGTTCTTC

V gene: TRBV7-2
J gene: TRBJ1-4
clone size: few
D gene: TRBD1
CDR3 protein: CASSPRRGQGGEKLFF
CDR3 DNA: TGTGCCAGCAGCCCCCGGCGGGGACAGGGCGGCGAAAAACTGTTTTTT

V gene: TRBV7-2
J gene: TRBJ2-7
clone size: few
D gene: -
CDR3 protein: CASSPPWEAEAYEQYF
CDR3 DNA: TGTGCCAGCAGCCCCCCGTGGGAGGCCGAGGCATACGAGCAGTACTTC